Each of the 30 T cell receptor beta chains below was sequenced from the same sample in a study of post-analysis software for immune sequencing data. Broader study findings: When patients were compared with controls, a handful of TRBV segments were more frequent, TRBV5-6, TRBV5-1 and TRBV20-1 among them.

Unique-molecular-identifier-tagged TCR beta cDNA libraries were used. TCRdb ran MiXCR on the PCR reads and lists one entry per CDR3 protein. Of a few hundred thousand distinct CDR3 sequences in the sample, roughly 45% were seen once. These receptors have no identified antigens. The sequenced material came from blood. The receptors here all came from a girl aged 10-17 years with multiple sclerosis.

V and J are TRBV7-9 and TRBJ2-7; TRBD2 agrees at 8 bases. The CDR3 covers 14 residues. Germline CDR1 is SEHNR and CDR2 is FQNEAQ (reference sequence). V shed 7 bases and J 4 bases; nucleotides not matched to a gene: 9. The CDR3 loop reads CASTHSAGGYEQYF. DNA of the CDR3: TGTGCCAGCACCCATTCGGCGGGGGGATACGAGCAGTACTTC.

The chain joins TRBV9 to TRBJ2-1; D is ambiguous. CDR3 length: 14 residues. Germline-derived CDR1 and CDR2 are SGDLS and YYNGEE. V was trimmed by 0 bases and J by 7 bases, leaving 11 bases between them. DNA of the CDR3: TGTGCCAGCAGCGTAGGCTGGAGAGCGAATGAGCAGTTCTTC. Translation gives CASSVGWRANEQFF. The entire variable domain, with the rest obtained from reference TRBV9 and TRBJ2-1, is as follows: DSGVTQTPKHLITATGQRVTLRCSPRSGDLSVYWYQQSLDQGLQFLIQYYNGEERAKGNILERFSAQQFPDLHSELNLSSLELGDSALYFCASSVGWRANEQFFGPGTRLTVL.

This clonotype was seen a few times. This chain uses TRBV12-3 or TRBV12-4 with TRBJ2-7; no firm D call. This CDR3 is built from 14 residues. V was shortened by 3 bases and J by 3 bases, with 12 bases between the two germline ends. CDR3 coding DNA: TGTGCCAGCAGTTTCAGAACGGAACGCTACGAGCAGTACTTC. Translated, it gives CASSFRTERYEQYF.

This chain joins TRBV9 and TRBJ2-5; 8 nucleotides line up with TRBD2. This CDR3 region has 16 residues. Germline V gene sequence: CDR1 SGDLS, CDR2 YYNGEE. V shed 3 bases, J shed 5 bases, and the junction held 12 bases outside the gene matches. As DNA, the CDR3 is TGTGCCAGCAGCGCTGGAGCGGGAGAATTCGGGGAGACCCAGTACTTC. Protein product: CASSAGAGEFGETQYF.

The chain couples TRBV3-1 to TRBJ2-1, with TRBD1 matching 10 bases. In germline, CDR1 is LGHDT, CDR2 YNNKEL (reference sequence). The CDR3 consists of 14 residues. Trimming took 7 bases from V and 2 from J; bases not matched to a gene: 2. CDR3 bases: TGTGCCAGCAAGGGGACAGGGGCCTACAATGAGCAGTTCTTC. This gives the protein CASKGTGAYNEQFF.

This clonotype has only a few counts. The gene calls are TRBV7-3 and TRBJ2-3; D ambiguous. Germline V gene lookup returns CDR1 SGHTA and CDR2 FQGTGA. The ends were cut back, 1 base at V and 0 bases at J, with 8 bases in the middle. The CDR3 spans 15 residues. CDR3 DNA sequence: TGTGCCAGCAGCTTAAACCCCTCTAGCACAGATACGCAGTATTTT. Its translation is CASSLNPSSTDTQYF.

The genes are TRBV28 and TRBJ1-6, with a weak D call TRBD1 (5 bases). The CDR3 has 15 amino acids. Germline values: CDR1 MDHEN, CDR2 SYDVKM. The V end lost 1 base, the J end lost 6 bases, and 10 bases lay between the germline ends. The CDR3 here is CASSLYRRINSPLHF. The CDR3 DNA sequence: TGTGCCAGCAGTTTATACAGGCGAATTAATTCACCCCTCCACTTT.

The chain couples TRBV4-1 to TRBJ1-4, with no clear D. CDR1 is MGHRA and CDR2 is YSYEKL in the germline V gene. V dropped 3 bases and J dropped 1 base, with 3 bases sitting between them. CDR3 length equals 13 residues. CDR3 protein: CASSQGTNEKLFF. The CDR3 DNA sequence: TGCGCCAGCAGCCAGGGAACTAATGAAAAACTGTTTTTT.

The chain links TRBV28 to TRBJ2-1; D may be TRBD1 (6 bases). CDR3 length: 13 residues. Trimming left V 8 bases short and J 5 bases short, with 13 bases between. In germline, CDR1 is MDHEN, CDR2 SYDVKM. The CDR3 is CASQGSEDNEQFF. In DNA form, the CDR3 reads TGTGCCAGCCAGGGGAGTGAGGACAATGAGCAGTTCTTC.

The V and J genes are TRBV7-2 and TRBJ2-1, with 7 bases aligning to TRBD1. Trimming cost V 6 bases and J 2 bases; bases outside gene matches: 7. The CDR3 loop spans 15 amino acids. From germline, CDR1 is SGHTA and CDR2 FQGNSA. The CDR3 protein is CASRTGTVTYNEQFF. In nucleotides, the CDR3 is TGTGCCAGCAGGACCGGGACAGTAACCTACAATGAGCAGTTCTTC.

The V call is TRBV12-3 or TRBV12-4, the J call TRBJ1-5; no clear D. Trimming cost V 5 bases and J 4 bases, with 15 bases left between them. There are 15 residues in the CDR3. The CDR3 region has the DNA TGTGCCAGCAGTCTCGGGCCAGGAGGGAATCAGCCCCAGCATTTT. This codes for CASSLGPGGNQPQHF.

The rearrangement joins TRBV6-5 to TRBJ1-1; TRBD1 agrees at 7 bases. In germline, CDR1 is MNHEY, CDR2 SVGAGI. J was trimmed by 3 bases and V by 0 bases; bases with no gene match: 1. This CDR3 region has 14 residues. The DNA of the CDR3 is TGTGCCAGCAGTTACTCCGACAGGGACACTGAAGCTTTCTTT. Residues: CASSYSDRDTEAFF.

The chain recombines TRBV20-1 with TRBJ2-5; TRBD2 matches 9 bases. The end of the DNA is better explained by TRBJ2-7, so the J call may be wrong. CDR1 and CDR2 from the germline V gene are DFQATT and SNEGSKA (reference sequence). The CDR3 spans 12 residues. CDR3 in DNA: TGCAGTGCTAGACCAGCGGGAGGCGAGCAGTACTTC. Protein product: CSARPAGGEQYF.

Only a few counts were recorded for this clonotype. The chain has TRBV20-1 and TRBJ2-1, with 12 bases that match TRBD2. After removal of 6 bases from V and 4 bases from J, the junction contained 10 bases not matched to a gene. The CDR3 consists of 16 residues. Germline CDR1 is DFQATT and CDR2 is SNEGSKA (reference sequence). CDR3 loop: CSAEPGLAGVYNEQFF. CDR3 nucleotides: TGCAGTGCGGAACCGGGACTAGCGGGCGTTTACAATGAGCAGTTCTTC.

This clonotype was detected a few times. The J gene is TRBJ2-7, the V gene TRBV20-1; 7 positions agree with TRBD2. V gave up 0 bases and J gave up 2 bases; unmatched junction bases: 7. Per germline, CDR1 DFQATT and CDR2 SNEGSKA (reference sequence). The CDR3 sequence is 15 residues long. In nucleotides, the CDR3 is TGCAGTGCTAGAGATCCGAGCGGGGCCACCTACGAGCAGTACTTC. Translating gives CSARDPSGATYEQYF.

The V and J genes are TRBV6-1 and TRBJ2-2; weak D call: TRBD1 (6 bases). This CDR3 is built from 13 residues. CDR1 is MNHNS and CDR2 is SASEGT in the germline V gene. Trimming removed 9 bases at V and 5 bases at J, with 13 bases between. The CDR3 protein is CASSKGETGELFF. DNA of the CDR3: TGTGCCAGTTCTAAGGGGGAGACCGGGGAGCTGTTTTTT.

V usage is TRBV12-3 or TRBV12-4 and J usage is TRBJ2-4; tentative D call: TRBD2 (6 bases). The germline V and J ends were trimmed by 7 bases and 0 bases, with 13 bases remaining between them. This CDR3 is 15 amino acids long. The CDR3 spells CASTLGGIAKNIQYF. Here the CDR3 DNA reads TGTGCCAGCACCCTAGGCGGGATAGCCAAAAACATTCAGTACTTC.

Only a few counts were recorded for this clonotype. This chain uses TRBV7-2 with TRBJ1-5; D not certain. Germline V gene sequence: CDR1 SGHTA, CDR2 FQGNSA. V lost 1 base and J 0 bases, leaving 7 bases between the germline ends. This CDR3 has 15 residues. For the CDR3, the DNA is TGTGCCAGCAGCTTAGTGGTCACTAGCAATCAGCCCCAGCATTTT. Protein product: CASSLVVTSNQPQHF. Full variable domain (remainder filled in from reference TRBV7-2 and TRBJ1-5): GAGVSQSPSNKVTEKGKDVELRCDPISGHTALYWYRQSLGQGLEFLIYFQGNSAPDKSGLPSDRFSAERTGGSVSTLTIQRTQQEDSAVYLCASSLVVTSNQPQHFGDGTRLSIL.

This clonotype was seen only a few times. The chain uses TRBV5-1 and TRBJ2-7, with TRBD1 matching over 7 bases. The CDR3 is made up of 14 amino acids. Trimming removed 5 bases from V and 4 bases from J; junction bases left unmatched: 9. Germline CDR1 SGHRS, CDR2 YFSETQ. The CDR3 DNA follows: TGCGCCAGCAGACAGGCGTTGGGACAGTACGAGCAGTACTTC. As protein: CASRQALGQYEQYF. Full variable domain (missing parts from reference TRBV5-1 and TRBJ2-7): KAGVTQTPRYLIKTRGQQVTLSCSPISGHRSVSWYQQTPGQGLQFLFEYFSETQRNKGNFPGRFSGRQFSNSRSEMNVSTLELGDSALYLCASRQALGQYEQYFGPGTRLTVT.

This clonotype was recorded a few times. The chain carries TRBV7-9 and TRBJ2-7; 11 nucleotides match TRBD2. V gave up 2 bases and J gave up 5 bases; unmatched junction bases: 17. Germline CDR1 reads SEHNR; CDR2 reads FQNEAQ (reference sequence). The CDR3 is 19 amino acids. CDR3 bases: TGTGCCAGCAGCTTAATATCCCTTGGAGCTAGCGGGAGGATCCACGAGCAGTACTTC. Protein sequence: CASSLISLGASGRIHEQYF. The whole variable domain, remainder taken from reference TRBV7-9 and TRBJ2-7, is DTGVSQNPRHKITKRGQNVTFRCDPISEHNRLYWYRQTLGQGPEFLTYFQNEAQLEKSRLLSDRFSAERPKGSFSTLEIQRTEQGDSAMYLCASSLISLGASGRIHEQYFGPGTRLTVT.

The V and J genes are TRBV27 and TRBJ1-1; D is perhaps TRBD1 (6 bases). The CDR3 covers 13 residues. Trimming removed 4 bases at V and 5 bases at J, with 11 bases between. CDR1 and CDR2 (germline): MNHEY, SMNVEV (reference sequence). The CDR3 reads CASSSAQGTEAFF. CDR3 coding DNA: TGTGCCAGCAGTTCAGCACAGGGAACTGAAGCTTTCTTT.

This clonotype was picked up a small number of times. The junction departs from germline at one end; a sequencing error may be responsible. V and J are TRBV5-1 and TRBJ2-3; tentatively, D is TRBD1 (5 bases). In germline, CDR1 is SGHRS, CDR2 YFSETQ. The length of the CDR3 is 15 residues. The CDR3 coding sequence is TGCACCAGCAGCTTCGGAGACAGAAGCACAGATACGCAGTATTTT. Amino acids: CTSSFGDRSTDTQYF.

V usage is TRBV27 and J usage is TRBJ2-1; possible D gene TRBD1, 6 bases. This CDR3 spans 16 amino acids. Looked up from germline, CDR1 is MNHEY and CDR2 is SMNVEV (reference sequence). Trimming cost V 2 bases and J 5 bases, with 16 bases left between them. The DNA of the CDR3 is TGTGCCAGCAGTTTACAGAAACATGGGGGCGACAATGAGCAGTTCTTC. Amino acid sequence: CASSLQKHGGDNEQFF.

This clonotype was seen only a few times. The chain employs TRBV20-1 and TRBJ2-3, with D possibly matching TRBD2 (5 bases). V lost 3 bases and J lost 0, with 7 bases in between. Germline-derived CDR1 and CDR2 are DFQATT and SNEGSKA (reference sequence). This CDR3 is built from 13 residues. The CDR3 sequence: CSARDFSTDTQYF. CDR3 nucleotide sequence: TGCAGTGCTAGGGACTTTAGCACAGATACGCAGTATTTT.

The chain employs TRBV2 and TRBJ2-5; D is unresolved. CDR3 size: 11 residues. Trimming removed 2 bases from V and 5 bases from J, with 3 bases in between. The germline V gene encodes CDR1 SNHLY and CDR2 FYNNEI. The CDR3 coding sequence is TGTGCCAGCAGTGAAAGGGAGACCCAGTACTTC. Amino acid sequence: CASSERETQYF.

This clonotype was seen a handful of times. The chain employs TRBV7-2 and TRBJ1-6; a weak D match, TRBD1 (5 bases). Deletions cut 4 bases from V and 0 bases from J, with 13 bases between. Germline values: CDR1 SGHTA, CDR2 FQGNSA. This CDR3 is built from 17 residues. The CDR3 DNA is TGTGCCAGCAGCTCCGCGGGGGGACTCTCCTATAATTCACCCCTCCACTTT. Translating gives CASSSAGGLSYNSPLHF. The full variable domain, its missing parts supplied by reference TRBV7-2 and TRBJ1-6, is GAGVSQSPSNKVTEKGKDVELRCDPISGHTALYWYRQSLGQGLEFLIYFQGNSAPDKSGLPSDRFSAERTGGSVSTLTIQRTQQEDSAVYLCASSSAGGLSYNSPLHFGNGTRLTVT.

This rearrangement joins TRBV28 to TRBJ1-1; D is ambiguous. The germline V and J ends were trimmed by 1 base and 4 bases, with 16 bases remaining between them. This CDR3 has 16 amino acids. Per the germline V gene, CDR1 is MDHEN and CDR2 is SYDVKM. The CDR3 bases are TGTGCCAGCAGTTTATTTACGGGAGGTCGGTTCACTGAAGCTTTCTTT. As protein: CASSLFTGGRFTEAFF.

The chain joins TRBV27 to TRBJ2-7; weak D call: TRBD1 (6 bases). V lost 4 bases to trimming and J lost 5 bases, with 15 bases between them. Germline V gene data show CDR1 as MNHEY and CDR2 as SMNVEV (reference sequence). The CDR3 sequence is 14 residues long. The CDR3 bases are TGTGCCAGCAGTTCACTCCCCACAGGGAACGAGCAGTACTTC. Its protein product is CASSSLPTGNEQYF.

Concerning this clonotype: At one of its ends the junction is not consistent with the germline gene, which may arise from a read error. The chain employs TRBV10-3 and TRBJ2-3; tentatively, D is TRBD1 (5 bases). The CDR3 covers 15 residues. Germline V CDR1 and CDR2: ENHRY, SYGVKD. Written as DNA, the CDR3 is TGTGCCATCAGCCAGAAGGACAAAAGCACAGATACGCGGTATTTT. Encoded protein: CAISQKDKSTDTRYF.

The rearrangement uses TRBV25-1 and TRBJ2-3, with 10 bases fitting TRBD2. Germline CDR1 and CDR2: MGHDK and SYGVNS. The CDR3 runs to 16 residues. V trimming: 3 bases; J trimming: 7 bases; junction bases outside the gene matches: 10. The CDR3 region is CASSDWTSGNVNTQYF. The DNA of the CDR3 is TGTGCCAGCAGTGATTGGACTAGCGGAAACGTTAATACGCAGTATTTT.